This T cell receptor beta chain stems from a study of a mutant IDH1 vaccine in newly diagnosed glioma. Background on the study: Sex among treated patients split roughly 62% male, around 40% female; mean age was roughly 40 years. Previous treatment comprised radiotherapy, temozolomide, or both, mostly both. Findings of the study overall: Top-clonotype changes in peripheral T cells seemed unrelated to pseudoprogression.

This sample's time point: baseline, week 1 (first vaccination visit). Treatment specified: pre-vaccination baseline after standard-of-care therapy. The CDR3 extends over 12 amino acids. V lost 5 bases and J lost 3, with 7 bases in between. Looked up from germline, CDR1 is SGHVS and CDR2 is FNYEAQ. Assay: immunoSEQ multiplex PCR; the TCRdb copy retains only in-frame clones and omits some. This sample has 85,000 to 100,000 clones, with roughly 77% found just once. Worth noting for this clone: The target antigen is unknown.

The receptor's source is a man aged 35 to 55 with glioma. The chain joins TRBV7-6 to TRBJ1-1; D ambiguous. Source: PBMCs, taken from a glioma patient treated with radiotherapy, temozolomide or both. This CDR3 is CASSNKDTEAFF. The CDR3 DNA is TGTGCCAGCAGCAATAAGGACACTGAAGCTTTCTTT. The full variable domain, with the rest looked up from reference TRBV7-6 and TRBJ1-1, is GAGVSQSPRYKVTKRGQDVALRCDPISGHVSLYWYRQALGQGPEFLTYFNYEAQQDKSGLPNDRFSAERPEGSISTLTIQRTEQRDSAMYRCASSNKDTEAFFGQGTRLTVV.